The clone carrying this T cell receptor beta chain has more than one count but fewer than ten. The CDR3 has 15 residues. Germline assignment: CDR1 LGHDT and CDR2 YNNKEL (reference sequence). The V end lost 4 bases, the J end lost 2 bases, and 12 bases lay between the germline ends. Libraries of TCR beta came from iRepertoire HTBI primers plus Arm-PCR of CDR3 regions. TCRdb used MiXCR to reprocess the multiplex PCR reads, holding one entry per CDR3 protein. The table has 400,000 to 550,000 distinct CDR3 sequences, 16% seen once. The sample originates from a study of regulatory T cells in long-lasting Graves disease. The time point was: newly diagnosed GD, antithyroid drugs for less than 3 months. The TCR library was prepared using RNA isolated from PBMCs. The same data also went into a second study, on T cells in Graves' hyperthyroidism and ophthalmopathy. This second report adds: Patients were aged 18 to 65, had disease duration under 2 months, and had newly diagnosed hyperthyroidism. Blood also showed most of the thyroid clonotypes that were expanded above 0.001.

This sample comprised peripheral blood mononuclear cells (PBMCs), obtained at new diagnosis, from a patient treated with antithyroid drugs. V is TRBV3-1 and J is TRBJ2-1, with D tentatively TRBD2 (6 bases). This receptor was taken from a woman between 25 and 40 years old with Graves disease. DNA of the CDR3: TGTGCCAGCAGCCCGAAGGGACTGCCCTACAATGAGCAGTTCTTC. This translates into CASSPKGLPYNEQFF.